The next 7 T cell receptor beta chains were all read from a single sample in a study of cytomegalovirus exposure and HLA in healthy donors. Researchers ran the PCR with 60 Vbeta and 13 Jbeta primers. Using immunoSEQ multiplex PCR, the repertoire was profiled, and TCRdb retains in-frame clones only, with some absent. The top ten clones hold about 2.7% of a sample with some 120,000 clones, approximately 81% of them seen once. The sequencing input was PBMCs. Receptors originate from a young woman in good health and CMV-seropositive.

This clone was seen only once. The chain employs TRBV5-1 and TRBJ1-5, with TRBD1 identical over 9 bases. The CDR3 consists of 15 residues. V gave up 1 base and J gave up 5 bases; unmatched junction bases: 4. Per the germline V gene, CDR1 is SGHRS and CDR2 is YFSETQ. CDR3 coding DNA: TGCGCCAGCAGCTTGTCCGGGACAGGGTATCAGCCCCAGCATTTT. Amino acid sequence: CASSLSGTGYQPQHF.

V usage is TRBV5-1 and J usage is TRBJ1-4; 10 bases map to TRBD1. The CDR3 extends over 15 amino acids. Germline loops: CDR1 SGHRS, CDR2 YFSETQ. Unmatched junction bases numbered 5, after V lost 4 bases and J lost 5 bases. DNA of the CDR3: TGCGCCAGCAGCGGGGGGACAGGGGTGAATGAAAAACTGTTTTTT. Translated: CASSGGTGVNEKLFF.

The rearrangement joins TRBV5-6 to TRBJ1-4, with 7 bases fitting TRBD1. The ends lost 5 bases at V and 0 bases at J; junction bases unmatched: 4. The V gene's germline CDR1 is SGHDT and CDR2 YYEEEE. CDR3 length equals 15 residues. CDR3 region: CASSLTGATNEKLFF. The CDR3 nucleotides read TGTGCCAGCAGTCTTACAGGGGCAACTAATGAAAAACTGTTTTTT.

J is TRBJ1-1 and V is TRBV2, with D tentatively TRBD1 (6 bases). The CDR3 is 13 residues long. Germline V gene sequence: CDR1 SNHLY, CDR2 FYNNEI. Trimming shortened V by 8 bases and J by 4 bases, and 14 bases separated the two germline ends. The CDR3 here is CASGYREGTEAFF. The CDR3 coding sequence is TGTGCCAGCGGTTACAGGGAAGGCACTGAAGCTTTCTTT. The complete variable domain, with remaining parts taken from reference TRBV2 and TRBJ1-1, reads EPEVTQTPSHQVTQMGQEVILRCVPISNHLYFYWYRQILGQKVEFLVSFYNNEISEKSEIFDDQFSVERPDGSNFTLKIRSTKLEDSAMYFCASGYREGTEAFFGQGTRLTVV.

The CDR3 loop reads CASSHVGTGTEAFF. The CDR3 DNA reads as TGCGCCAGCAGCCACGTCGGGACAGGTACTGAAGCTTTCTTT. The J gene is TRBJ1-1, the V gene TRBV4-1, with 8 bases that match TRBD1. The CDR3 loop spans 14 amino acids. The V gene end was trimmed by 3 bases and the J gene end by 5 bases; junction bases not matched to a gene: 5. Germline CDR1 is MGHRA and CDR2 is YSYEKL.

The V call is TRBV7-9, the J call TRBJ2-3, with unresolved D. The CDR3 sequence is 15 residues long. Germline V gene data show CDR1 as SEHNR and CDR2 as FQNEAQ (reference sequence). Trimming left V 2 bases short and J 1 base short, with 10 bases between. CDR3 sequence reads: CASSLPPVGTDTQYF. CDR3 coding DNA: TGTGCCAGCAGCTTACCTCCGGTGGGCACAGATACGCAGTATTTT. The whole variable domain, filled in from reference TRBV7-9 and TRBJ2-3, reads DTGVSQNPRHKITKRGQNVTFRCDPISEHNRLYWYRQTLGQGPEFLTYFQNEAQLEKSRLLSDRFSAERPKGSFSTLEIQRTEQGDSAMYLCASSLPPVGTDTQYFGPGTRLTVL.

The V gene is TRBV28, the J gene TRBJ1-1; 9 bases are shared with TRBD1. CDR1 is MDHEN and CDR2 is SYDVKM in the germline V gene. The CDR3 has 15 amino acids. Trimming cost V 10 bases and J 0 bases; bases outside gene matches: 9. This CDR3 is CATNPGTGMNTEAFF. The CDR3 region has the DNA TGTGCCACCAACCCCGGGACAGGGATGAACACTGAAGCTTTCTTT.